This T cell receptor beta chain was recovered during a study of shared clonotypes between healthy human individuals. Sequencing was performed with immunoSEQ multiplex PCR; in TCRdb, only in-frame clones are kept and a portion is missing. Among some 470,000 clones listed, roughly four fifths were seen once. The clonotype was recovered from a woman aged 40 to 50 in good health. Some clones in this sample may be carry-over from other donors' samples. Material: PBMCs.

The CDR3 reads CASIDLGQGNDNEQFF. The CDR3 bases are TGTGCCAGCATCGATCTCGGGCAGGGAAACGACAATGAGCAGTTCTTC. This chain uses TRBV7-8 with TRBJ2-1; the D gene is possibly TRBD1 (5 bases). The CDR3 is 16 residues long. Trimming took 7 bases from V and 5 from J, leaving 21 bases between them. CDR1 and CDR2 from the germline V gene are SGHVS and FQNEAQ.